What follows is one T cell receptor beta chain and its context. Here immunoSEQ multiplex PCR was the method, and the copy in TCRdb shows in-frame clones only, minus some. The sample shows 2 million to 2.5 million clones, 90% to 96% of them seen only once. The data derive from a study of shared clonotypes between healthy human individuals. Sequenced input: naive CD4+ T cells sorted from blood. Described subset: CD45RA+ positively selected. The origin of this receptor is a man between 18 and 35 years old in good health.

CDR3 amino acids: CASAQNRGLGSPLHF. The CDR3 DNA follows: TGTGCCAGCGCTCAGAATAGGGGGCTGGGTTCACCCCTCCACTTT. This chain uses TRBV9 with TRBJ1-6; 7 bases fit TRBD1. With V trimmed by 7 bases and J by 9 bases, 13 bases remained unmatched. There are 15 residues in the CDR3. Germline loops: CDR1 SGDLS, CDR2 YYNGEE.